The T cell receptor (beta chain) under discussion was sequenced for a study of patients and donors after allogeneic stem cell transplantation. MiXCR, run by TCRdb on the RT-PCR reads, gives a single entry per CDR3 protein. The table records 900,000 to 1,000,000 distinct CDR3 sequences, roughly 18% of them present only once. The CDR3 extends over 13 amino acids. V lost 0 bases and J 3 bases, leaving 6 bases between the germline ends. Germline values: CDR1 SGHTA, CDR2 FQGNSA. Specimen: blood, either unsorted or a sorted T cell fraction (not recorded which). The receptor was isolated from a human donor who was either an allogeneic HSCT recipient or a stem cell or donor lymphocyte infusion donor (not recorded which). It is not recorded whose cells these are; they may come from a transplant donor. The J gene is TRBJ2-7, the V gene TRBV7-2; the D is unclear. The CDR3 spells CASSLAQYYEQYF. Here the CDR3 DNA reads TGTGCCAGCAGCTTAGCCCAGTACTACGAGCAGTACTTC.